The 21 T cell receptor beta chains reported below all come from one sample, sequenced in a study of spatial heterogeneity in lung cancer. Time point indicated: blood at routine non-recurrence follow-up after resection. Unsorted whole RNA from tumor, nontumor lung or frozen PBMC underwent sequencing. TCRdb reprocessed the 5' RACE reads via MiXCR and lists one record per CDR3 protein. The sample comprises approximately 56,000 distinct CDR3 sequences, roughly 7% of which are singletons, and around 35% rests with the top ten. This specimen consisted of PBMCs, obtained at follow-up. The receptor set was obtained from a female donor with early-stage non-small cell lung cancer.

This clonotype was observed at least ten times. The gene calls are TRBV4-1 and TRBJ2-3; 10 bases agree with TRBD1. This CDR3 contains 18 residues. The germline V gene encodes CDR1 MGHRA and CDR2 YSYEKL. J lost 1 base, V lost 0 bases, and 7 bases had no gene match. The CDR3 coding sequence is TGCGCCAGCAGCCAAGATCCGACAGGGGGCGGTGGCACAGATACGCAGTATTTT. Translating it yields CASSQDPTGGGGTDTQYF.

Regarding this clonotype: A read error may be the cause here, since a much bigger clone is one base away. J is TRBJ2-7 and V is TRBV2; 10 bases map to TRBD1. The CDR3 contains 14 residues. V was clipped by 7 bases and J by 3 bases; unmatched bases: 6. Germline CDR1 is SNHLY and CDR2 is FYNNEI. The CDR3 loop reads CASKGQGFVYEQYV. DNA for the CDR3: TGTGCCAGCAAGGGACAGGGGTTTGTCTACGAGCAGTACGTC.

This clonotype was observed many times. This rearrangement joins TRBV28 to TRBJ1-1; TRBD1 might be the D (6 bases). The CDR3 loop spans 15 amino acids. Trimming shortened V by 6 bases and J by 3 bases, and 17 bases separated the two germline ends. Looked up from germline, CDR1 is MDHEN and CDR2 is SYDVKM. CDR3 region: CASSYTTGGYTEAFF. The CDR3 DNA reads as TGTGCCAGCAGCTACACGACAGGCGGATACACTGAAGCTTTCTTT. Drawing the rest from reference TRBV28 and TRBJ1-1, the complete variable domain is DVKVTQSSRYLVKRTGEKVFLECVQDMDHENMFWYRQDPGLGLRLIYFSYDVKMKEKGDIPEGYSVSREKKERFSLILESASTNQTSMYLCASSYTTGGYTEAFFGQGTRLTVV.

This clonotype was counted between two and nine times. Here the CDR3 DNA reads TGTGCCAGCAGCGTTTCCCGGTACTCTGGAAACACCATATATTTT. Amino acid sequence: CASSVSRYSGNTIYF. The V and J genes are TRBV5-4 and TRBJ1-3; D is uncertain. The length of the CDR3 is 15 residues. Germline V gene sequence: CDR1 SGHNT, CDR2 YYREEE (reference sequence). V shed 4 bases and J shed 0 bases, with 11 bases lying between them.

The chain uses TRBV7-9 and TRBJ2-3, with 8 bases fitting TRBD1. The ends lost 5 bases at V and 5 bases at J; junction bases unmatched: 9. Germline CDR1 SEHNR, CDR2 FQNEAQ (reference sequence). This CDR3 has 15 amino acids. CDR3 in DNA: TGTGCCAGCAGCCAGCAGGGACAGGTGGGAGATACGCAGTATTTT. Its protein product is CASSQQGQVGDTQYF.

The rearrangement links TRBV6-2 or TRBV6-3 to TRBJ1-5; no definite D call. This CDR3 has 12 amino acids. In germline, CDR1 is MNHEY, CDR2 SVGEGT. V was pared by 6 bases and J by 7 bases, with 10 bases between. The CDR3 bases are TGTGCCAGCAGCCCGGACGGCCAGCCCCAGCATTTT. Protein product: CASSPDGQPQHF.

V gene TRBV6-1 combines with J gene TRBJ1-5; 10 positions agree with TRBD1. The germline gives CDR1 MNHNS, CDR2 SASEGT. The CDR3 is 16 residues long. The V gene end was trimmed by 2 bases and the J gene end by 7 bases; junction bases not matched to a gene: 8. CDR3 in amino acids: CASSERLTGGRQPQHF. The CDR3, as DNA: TGTGCCAGCAGTGAACGTCTGACAGGGGGCAGACAGCCCCAGCATTTT.

This clonotype was seen only a few times. This rearrangement joins TRBV7-2 to TRBJ2-4; TRBD1 might be the D (6 bases). In germline, CDR1 is SGHTA, CDR2 FQGNSA. This CDR3 region has 16 residues. V lost 3 bases to trimming and J lost 6 bases, with 18 bases between them. The CDR3 nucleotides are TGTGCCAGCAGCTTGGGCGTACAGACCAGGGGAAACATTCAGTACTTC. Encoded protein: CASSLGVQTRGNIQYF.

This clonotype has only a few counts. The V gene is TRBV4-3, the J gene TRBJ2-2; the D is unclear. CDR3 size: 13 residues. Germline V gene lookup returns CDR1 LGHNA and CDR2 YSLEER. V shed 0 bases and J shed 7 bases, with 6 bases lying between them. This chain's CDR3 is CASSQDLGGELFF. CDR3 DNA sequence: TGCGCCAGCAGCCAAGATCTCGGCGGGGAGCTGTTTTTT.

The rearrangement uses TRBV20-1 and TRBJ2-7, with unresolved D. The CDR3 contains 15 residues. V lost 0 bases, J lost 3 bases, and 15 bases lay in between. Germline CDR1 and CDR2: DFQATT and SNEGSKA (reference sequence). The CDR3 region is CSARDAPAQNYEQYF. The DNA of the CDR3 is TGCAGTGCTAGAGATGCCCCGGCGCAGAACTACGAGCAGTACTTC.

This clonotype was counted ten times or more. The chain links TRBV10-3 to TRBJ2-5; 10 nucleotides match TRBD2. V lost 3 bases to trimming and J lost 8 bases; unmatched junction nucleotides: 3. The CDR3 length is 13 residues. CDR1 is ENHRY, CDR2 SYGVKD, per germline. CDR3 in amino acids: CAISDGTSETQYF. CDR3 nucleotide sequence: TGTGCCATCAGTGATGGGACTAGCGAAACCCAGTACTTC.

This clonotype came up a few times. The rearrangement joins TRBV5-1 to TRBJ2-6; D is uncertain. Germline values: CDR1 SGHRS, CDR2 YFSETQ. The CDR3 sequence is 19 residues long. V was clipped by 4 bases and J by 1 base, with 21 bases between them. In nucleotides, the CDR3 is TGCGCCAGCAGCCCCTCCGGCGCGCCAACTACTTCTGGGGCCAACGTCCTGACTTTC. Translation: CASSPSGAPTTSGANVLTF.

This clonotype was picked up many times. The chain recombines TRBV12-3 or TRBV12-4 with TRBJ2-2; D may match TRBD1 or TRBD2 (6 bases each). The CDR3 runs 16 residues. Trimming removed 6 bases at V and 6 bases at J, with 20 bases between. As DNA, the CDR3 is TGTGCCAGCAGCCTGTGGTTCGGGGGCGCCCCCGGGGAGCTGTTTTTT. This gives the protein CASSLWFGGAPGELFF.

This clonotype was seen repeatedly, ten times or more. The rearrangement joins TRBV2 to TRBJ2-3; D gene ambiguous. The CDR3 is made up of 12 amino acids. From germline, CDR1 is SNHLY and CDR2 FYNNEI. V lost 2 bases and J 3 bases, leaving 3 bases between the germline ends. This CDR3 reads CASSERTDTQYF. CDR3 nucleotides: TGTGCCAGCAGTGAAAGAACAGATACGCAGTATTTT.

As regards this clonotype: A much larger clone sits a single nucleotide away, making a read error possible. This chain joins TRBV15 and TRBJ2-1, with D possibly being TRBD1 or TRBD2 (5 bases each). Trimming removed 4 bases at V and 9 bases at J, with 13 bases between. CDR3 size: 13 residues. Germline V CDR1 and CDR2: LNHNV, YYDKDF (reference sequence). CDR3 residues: CATSMRGLVEQFF. For the CDR3, the DNA is TGTGCCACCAGCATGAGGGGCCTCGTTGAGCAGTTCTTC.

This clonotype was detected ten times or more. This sequence joins TRBV6-1 and TRBJ1-4; D unresolved. V was pared by 6 bases and J by 8 bases, with 19 bases between. The CDR3 loop spans 15 amino acids. Germline V gene lookup returns CDR1 MNHNS and CDR2 SASEGT. The CDR3, as DNA: TGTGCCAGCAGATCCACGGGCCAAGGAGACGAAAAACTGTTTTTT. It specifies CASRSTGQGDEKLFF.

This clonotype appeared many times. The chain uses TRBV29-1 and TRBJ1-1; no clear D gene. There are 16 residues in the CDR3. V shed 4 bases and J shed 1 base, with 19 bases lying between them. Germline CDR1 SQVTM, CDR2 ANQGSEA. The CDR3 region has the DNA TGCAGCGTTGCTGGGCTCTCCTCCCCGGGGAACACTGAAGCTTTCTTT. Amino acids: CSVAGLSSPGNTEAFF.

The gene calls are TRBV6-5 and TRBJ2-1, with 13 bases matching TRBD2. CDR1 and CDR2 from the germline V gene are MNHEY and SVGAGI. CDR3 length: 16 amino acids. The J segment lost 8 bases and the V segment lost 11 bases, leaving 15 bases of the junction unmatched. As DNA, the CDR3 is TGTGCCGTTTCGACCCCTCGGACTAGCGGGGGTTATGAGCAGTTCTTC. Translation gives CAVSTPRTSGGYEQFF.

In its sample, this clonotype was seen many times. The J gene is TRBJ1-1, the V gene TRBV14; D gene ambiguous. With 2 bases removed from V and 7 bases from J, the gap between germline ends came to 5 bases. This CDR3 is 11 amino acids long. The germline V gene encodes CDR1 SGHDN and CDR2 FVKESK. CDR3 protein: CASSQKYEAFF. In nucleotides, the CDR3 is TGTGCCAGCAGCCAAAAATATGAAGCTTTCTTT. Looking up the rest from reference TRBV14 and TRBJ1-1 gives the full variable domain: EAGVTQFPSHSVIEKGQTVTLRCDPISGHDNLYWYRRVMGKEIKFLLHFVKESKQDESGMPNNRFLAERTGGTYSTLKVQPAELEDSGVYFCASSQKYEAFFGQGTRLTVV.

This clonotype was picked up a small number of times. The rearrangement links TRBV20-1 to TRBJ2-7, with TRBD2 identical over 10 bases. V gave up 6 bases and J gave up 6 bases; unmatched junction bases: 14. Per the germline V gene, CDR1 is DFQATT and CDR2 is SNEGSKA (reference sequence). This CDR3 has 15 residues. This CDR3 is CSAPPASGGAIEQYF. The DNA of the CDR3 is TGCAGTGCCCCACCCGCCAGCGGGGGGGCGATCGAGCAGTACTTC.

This clonotype has only one observation. This chain joins TRBV12-3 or TRBV12-4 and TRBJ1-1; D is unclear. CDR3 length: 14 residues. V was pared by 3 bases and J by 3 bases, with 11 bases between. CDR3 in DNA: TGTGCCAGCAGTTTTGGCAGGTTCCACACTGAAGCTTTCTTT. Translating it yields CASSFGRFHTEAFF.